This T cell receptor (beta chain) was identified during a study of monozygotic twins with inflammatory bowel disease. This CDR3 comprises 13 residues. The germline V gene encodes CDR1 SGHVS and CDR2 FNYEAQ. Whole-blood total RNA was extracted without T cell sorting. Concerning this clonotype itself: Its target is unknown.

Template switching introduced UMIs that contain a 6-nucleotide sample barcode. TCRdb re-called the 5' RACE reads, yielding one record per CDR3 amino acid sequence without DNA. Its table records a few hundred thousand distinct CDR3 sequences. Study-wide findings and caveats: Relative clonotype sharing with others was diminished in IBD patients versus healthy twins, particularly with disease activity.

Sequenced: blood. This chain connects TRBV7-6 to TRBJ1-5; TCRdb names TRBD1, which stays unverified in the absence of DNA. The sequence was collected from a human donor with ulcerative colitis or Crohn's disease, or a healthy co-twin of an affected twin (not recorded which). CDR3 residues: CASSSRGDQPQHF.